The 22 T cell receptor beta chains below all came from one sample that was sequenced in a study of monozygotic twins with inflammatory bowel disease. TCRdb reprocessed the 5' RACE reads, keeping one entry per CDR3 protein, no DNA. The clone table shows about 300,000 distinct CDR3 sequences, with the ten largest holding roughly 5.8%. Sequencing was done on a sample of blood. The source is a human donor with ulcerative colitis or Crohn's disease, or a healthy co-twin of an affected twin (not recorded which).

The gene calls are TRBV6-2 or TRBV6-3 and TRBJ1-1; the TCRdb call, TRBD1, lacks DNA for checking. CDR1 and CDR2 (germline): MNHEY, SVGEGT. The CDR3 is 18 amino acids. The CDR3 protein is CASSYSTGSRTMNTEAFF.

The genes are TRBV9 and TRBJ2-3; TCRdb lists TRBD2, though no DNA is available to test this call. Germline-derived CDR1 and CDR2 are SGDLS and YYNGEE. The CDR3 has 16 amino acids. The CDR3 protein is CASSVGSSGTSDTQYF.

The chain recombines TRBV5-1 with TRBJ2-4. CDR3 length: 16 amino acids. Germline CDR1 reads SGHRS; CDR2 reads YFSETQ. The CDR3 is CASSLEAALAKNIQYF.

CDR3 in amino acids: CASSVVQGAATGELFF. This sequence joins TRBV9 and TRBJ2-2; TCRdb selects TRBD1, and the lack of DNA leaves this call unchecked. CDR1 is SGDLS, CDR2 YYNGEE, per germline. The CDR3 loop spans 16 amino acids.

The chain joins TRBV29-1 to TRBJ2-5. Germline V lookup: CDR1 SQVTM, CDR2 ANQGSEA. This CDR3 has 13 amino acids. This chain's CDR3 is CSVEGLNQETQYF. Full variable domain (missing parts from reference TRBV29-1 and TRBJ2-5): SAVISQKPSRDICQRGTSLTIQCQVDSQVTMMFWYRQQPGQSLTLIATANQGSEATYESGFVIDKFPISRPNLTFSTLTVSNMSPEDSSIYLCSVEGLNQETQYFGPGTRLLVL.

The chain recombines TRBV18 with TRBJ2-7; TCRdb's D gene call, TRBD1, goes unchecked for lack of DNA. Looked up from germline, CDR1 is KGHSH and CDR2 is LQKENI. The CDR3 has 15 amino acids. This CDR3 reads CASSLGLDPGYEQYF.

The chain uses TRBV6-5 and TRBJ2-2; TCRdb picks TRBD1, but there is no DNA to check that call. Germline V gene sequence: CDR1 MNHEY, CDR2 SVGAGI. This CDR3 has 16 amino acids. The CDR3 region is CASSSPLTVNTGELFF.

This chain joins TRBV5-1 and TRBJ2-1; TCRdb designates TRBD2, a call that cannot be tested without DNA. Germline CDR1 and CDR2: SGHRS and YFSETQ. This CDR3 is built from 17 residues. This CDR3 reads CASSLEPSGSSYNEQFF.

V is TRBV5-6 and J is TRBJ2-5; TCRdb returns TRBD1, unconfirmable since there is no DNA. The V gene's germline CDR1 is SGHDT and CDR2 YYEEEE. The CDR3 is made up of 15 amino acids. Here the CDR3 reads CASSTTGTTQETQYF.

This chain joins TRBV7-2 and TRBJ1-6; TCRdb calls TRBD1, which cannot be checked without DNA. The CDR3 has 15 amino acids. Germline lookup yields CDR1 SGHTA and CDR2 FQGNSA. This CDR3 reads CASSLYLTGYSPLHF.

This chain joins TRBV29-1 and TRBJ1-6; TCRdb calls TRBD1, which cannot be checked without DNA. This CDR3 comprises 13 residues. Germline CDR1 and CDR2: SQVTM and ANQGSEA. The CDR3: CSVGGGANSPLHF.

The J gene is TRBJ2-7, the V gene TRBV20-1; TCRdb designates TRBD2, a call that cannot be tested without DNA. This CDR3 comprises 14 residues. Germline V CDR1 and CDR2: DFQATT, SNEGSKA (reference sequence). The CDR3: CSALLARVVYEQYF.

CDR3 sequence: CSARRGLSVIGQPQHF. This chain connects TRBV20-1 to TRBJ1-5. The CDR3 consists of 16 residues. CDR1 and CDR2 from the germline V gene are DFQATT and SNEGSKA (reference sequence).

V and J are TRBV5-4 and TRBJ2-7; TCRdb proposes TRBD2, but this gene call is untestable without DNA. The CDR3 consists of 16 residues. Germline lookup yields CDR1 SGHNT and CDR2 YYREEE (reference sequence). CDR3 region: CASSMGLAGFQYEQYF.

The chain has TRBV12-3 or TRBV12-4 and TRBJ2-1; as DNA is missing, the TRBD2 call by TCRdb cannot be tested. The CDR3 is 18 amino acids. Here the CDR3 reads CASSRLAGVVKPYNEQFF.

The chain couples TRBV30 to TRBJ1-5; TCRdb's D call, TRBD1, is unchecked because there is no DNA. Germline CDR1 reads GTSNPN; CDR2 reads SVGIG (reference sequence). This CDR3 comprises 14 residues. This CDR3 is CAWSTDRGNQPQHF.

The rearrangement links TRBV7-9 to TRBJ2-2; the TCRdb call, TRBD1, lacks DNA for checking. Germline values: CDR1 SEHNR, CDR2 FQNEAQ (reference sequence). The CDR3 extends over 13 amino acids. The CDR3 loop is CASSPRRAGELFF. Full variable domain (rest looked up from reference TRBV7-9 and TRBJ2-2): DTGVSQNPRHKITKRGQNVTFRCDPISEHNRLYWYRQTLGQGPEFLTYFQNEAQLEKSRLLSDRFSAERPKGSFSTLEIQRTEQGDSAMYLCASSPRRAGELFFGEGSRLTVL.

This chain links TRBV19 with TRBJ2-6. The length of the CDR3 is 14 residues. Germline V gene data show CDR1 as LNHDA and CDR2 as SQIVND (reference sequence). The CDR3 region is CASTDLSGANVLTF.

This chain joins TRBV4-3 and TRBJ2-4. The CDR3 covers 15 residues. CDR1 is LGHNA and CDR2 is YSLEER in the germline V gene. The CDR3 sequence is CASSQGLGSKNIQYF.

The gene calls are TRBV5-1 and TRBJ2-7; the D gene TCRdb calls, TRBD2, cannot be checked with no DNA. CDR3 length: 13 amino acids. Germline V CDR1 and CDR2: SGHRS, YFSETQ. CDR3 protein: CASTGGSLYEQYF. Using reference TRBV5-1 and TRBJ2-7 for the parts outside the CDR3, the full variable domain is KAGVTQTPRYLIKTRGQQVTLSCSPISGHRSVSWYQQTPGQGLQFLFEYFSETQRNKGNFPGRFSGRQFSNSRSEMNVSTLELGDSALYLCASTGGSLYEQYFGPGTRLTVT.

The chain carries TRBV5-1 and TRBJ2-7; TCRdb's assignment of TRBD1 cannot be checked, as there is no DNA. Germline values: CDR1 SGHRS, CDR2 YFSETQ. This CDR3 comprises 14 residues. This CDR3 reads CASSLEGGRWEQYF.

The gene calls are TRBV7-3 and TRBJ1-1. There are 15 residues in the CDR3. CDR1 and CDR2 (germline): SGHTA, FQGTGA. CDR3 region: CASSLTSQGGTEAFF. The full variable domain, rest sourced from reference TRBV7-3 and TRBJ1-1, is GAGVSQTPSNKVTEKGKYVELRCDPISGHTALYWYRQSLGQGPEFLIYFQGTGAADDSGLPNDRFFAVRPEGSVSTLKIQRTERGDSAVYLCASSLTSQGGTEAFFGQGTRLTVV.